The 22 T cell receptor beta chains listed next were all sequenced from one sample in a study of siplizumab effects on memory and regulatory T cells. Sequencing used immunoSEQ multiplex PCR; TCRdb keeps in-frame clones, though not all of them. The data show under 3,500 clones, more than 45% seen once. Mixed lymphocyte reaction cells underwent about 6 days of coculture at 37°C. These receptors' targets are unknown. Sequencing input: CFSE-low (dividing) CD4+ T cells sorted from an allogeneic mixed lymphocyte reaction. All receptors derive from a human donor in good health; the cells came from an allogeneic mixed lymphocyte reaction.

The chain joins TRBV6-6 to TRBJ1-1, with D unresolved. This CDR3 spans 13 amino acids. Trimming removed 7 bases from V and 5 bases from J, with 14 bases in between. Germline-derived CDR1 and CDR2 are MNHNY and SVGAGI (reference sequence). CDR3 loop: CASTTMRETEAFF. The CDR3 DNA reads TGTGCCAGCACCACCATGCGGGAGACTGAAGCTTTCTTT.

The rearrangement links TRBV5-4 to TRBJ2-4; 7 bases fit TRBD1. The V gene's germline CDR1 is SGHNT and CDR2 YYREEE (reference sequence). J was trimmed by 2 bases and V by 4 bases; bases with no gene match: 3. The CDR3 totals 14 residues. CDR3 in amino acids: CASSPGQPKNIQYF. The CDR3 nucleotides are TGTGCCAGCAGCCCGGGACAGCCCAAAAACATTCAGTACTTC.

The CDR3 DNA reads TGTGCCAGCAGCCCCCAGCGGGGGGGCCTCCCAGATACGCAGTATTTT. It is translated as CASSPQRGGLPDTQYF. The rearrangement uses TRBV7-3 and TRBJ2-3; 10 bases agree with TRBD2. Trimming at V came to 5 bases and at J to 4 bases, leaving 9 bases not matched to a gene. Per the germline V gene, CDR1 is SGHTA and CDR2 is FQGTGA. There are 16 residues in the CDR3.

The genes are TRBV9 and TRBJ2-5; TRBD2 aligns across 9 bases. The germline gives CDR1 SGDLS, CDR2 YYNGEE. J gave up 1 base and V 0 bases, and 4 bases lay outside the gene matches. The length of the CDR3 is 16 residues. The CDR3 DNA reads as TGTGCCAGCAGCGTAGGCCTAGCGGGGACCCAAGAGACCCAGTACTTC. It translates to CASSVGLAGTQETQYF.

This clone is large in the sample. The rearrangement links TRBV11-2 to TRBJ1-6; no definite D call. The CDR3 is made up of 13 amino acids. The V end was cut by 1 base, the J end by 8 bases, with 6 bases between. Germline assignment: CDR1 SGHAT and CDR2 FQNNGV. CDR3 protein: CASSLVPDSPLHF. Here the CDR3 DNA reads TGTGCCAGCAGCTTAGTCCCCGATTCACCCCTCCACTTT. The variable domain in full, completed from reference TRBV11-2 and TRBJ1-6, reads EAGVAQSPRYKIIEKRQSVAFWCNPISGHATLYWYQQILGQGPKLLIQFQNNGVVDDSQLPKDRFSAERLKGVDSTLKIQPAKLEDSAVYLCASSLVPDSPLHFGNGTRLTVT.

The chain combines TRBV5-1 with TRBJ2-3; 9 positions match TRBD2. This CDR3 has 17 amino acids. The V segment lost 4 bases and the J segment 5 bases; nucleotides outside the gene matches: 14. Germline V gene sequence: CDR1 SGHRS, CDR2 YFSETQ. The CDR3 sequence: CASSLPLGGGARDTQYF. The DNA for the CDR3 is TGCGCCAGCAGCCTCCCTCTGGGCGGGGGGGCCCGAGATACGCAGTATTTT.

This chain joins TRBV7-9 and TRBJ2-5; unclear D gene. Germline V gene sequence: CDR1 SEHNR, CDR2 FQNEAQ (reference sequence). Deletions cut 2 bases from V and 4 bases from J, with 14 bases between. The CDR3 contains 15 residues. The CDR3 sequence: CASSLIKGRRETQYF. The DNA of the CDR3 is TGTGCCAGCAGCTTAATCAAGGGAAGGAGAGAGACCCAGTACTTC.

By frequency in the sample, this clone is large. This chain links TRBV19 with TRBJ1-6; D is undetermined. V lost 6 bases and J 14 bases, leaving 14 bases between the germline ends. From germline, CDR1 is LNHDA and CDR2 SQIVND (reference sequence). The CDR3 length is 12 residues. CDR3 sequence (DNA): TGTGCCAGTAGGACCGGGAATGGTGCCCTCCACTTT. Encoded protein: CASRTGNGALHF.

By sample share, this clone is large. This chain uses TRBV16 with TRBJ1-3, with 7 bases fitting TRBD1. The V gene's germline CDR1 is KGHSY and CDR2 FQNENV. V trimming: 3 bases; J trimming: 4 bases; junction bases outside the gene matches: 6. This CDR3 contains 15 residues. CDR3 DNA sequence: TGTGCCAGCAGCCACCTTGGGACAGCGGGAAACACCATATATTTT. Protein sequence: CASSHLGTAGNTIYF.

With regard to this clone: One junction end does not reproduce the germline sequence, and a read error may be involved. This rearrangement joins TRBV6-6 to TRBJ2-7, with TRBD2 matching 15 bases. CDR3 length: 14 amino acids. CDR1 MNHNY and CDR2 SVGAGI come from the germline V gene (reference sequence). The CDR3 loop reads CASSPGLAGGPFHF. The CDR3 DNA follows: TGTGCCAGCAGTCCCGGACTAGCGGGGGGGCCTTTCCACTTC.

The chain employs TRBV6-5 and TRBJ1-2; possible D gene TRBD1, 6 bases. Germline V lookup: CDR1 MNHEY, CDR2 SVGAGI. V was clipped by 1 base and J by 6 bases, with 9 bases between them. The CDR3 sequence is 13 residues long. The CDR3 DNA sequence: TGTGCCAGCAGTTACTTGGGGGGGCATGGCTACACCTTC. Encoded protein: CASSYLGGHGYTF.

The sample holds a few counts of this clone. This chain joins TRBV6-6 and TRBJ1-2; 7 bases fit TRBD1. The CDR3 sequence is 13 residues long. V lost 6 bases to trimming and J lost 3 bases; unmatched junction nucleotides: 4. Per the germline V gene, CDR1 is MNHNY and CDR2 is SVGAGI (reference sequence). The DNA of the CDR3 is TGTGCCAGCAGAGTTACAGGGGACTATGGCTACACCTTC. This encodes CASRVTGDYGYTF.

In the case of this clone: The same CDR3 can be traced to other DNA sequences in this sample. The chain uses TRBV6-1 and TRBJ1-4; unclear D gene. The V gene lost 1 base and the J gene lost 6 bases, with 9 bases spanning the gap. Germline CDR1 MNHNS, CDR2 SASEGT. CDR3 length equals 14 residues. This CDR3 is CASSEVRRDEKLFF. The CDR3 DNA is TGTGCCAGCAGTGAAGTTAGGAGGGATGAAAAACTGTTTTTT.

The chain is built from TRBV6-5 and TRBJ1-1, with 9 bases aligning to TRBD1. The CDR3 totals 15 residues. J was trimmed by 5 bases and V by 2 bases; bases with no gene match: 6. Looked up from germline, CDR1 is MNHEY and CDR2 is SVGAGI. CDR3 coding DNA: TGTGCCAGCAGTTACATTAGGACAGGGGATACTGAAGCTTTCTTT. Amino acids: CASSYIRTGDTEAFF.

There are a few counts of this clone. The rearrangement links TRBV29-1 to TRBJ1-5; D might be TRBD1 (5 bases). The germline gives CDR1 SQVTM, CDR2 ANQGSEA. CDR3 size: 13 residues. Trimming removed 3 bases at V and 5 bases at J, with 11 bases between. Here the CDR3 reads CSVDGLGDQPQHF. CDR3 DNA: TGCAGCGTTGACGGCTTAGGGGATCAGCCCCAGCATTTT.

The chain links TRBV2 to TRBJ2-1; 8 nucleotides line up with TRBD1. The V and J ends lost 4 bases and 8 bases, in that order; junction bases with no gene match: 7. CDR1 and CDR2 from the germline V gene are SNHLY and FYNNEI. The CDR3 totals 14 residues. The CDR3 here is CASSAWTGQDEQFF. The CDR3 DNA sequence: TGTGCCAGCAGTGCCTGGACAGGGCAGGATGAGCAGTTCTTC. Full variable domain (rest looked up from reference TRBV2 and TRBJ2-1): EPEVTQTPSHQVTQMGQEVILRCVPISNHLYFYWYRQILGQKVEFLVSFYNNEISEKSEIFDDQFSVERPDGSNFTLKIRSTKLEDSAMYFCASSAWTGQDEQFFGPGTRLTVL.

The V gene is TRBV6-6, the J gene TRBJ1-2; D is unresolved. The ends were cut back, 6 bases at V and 6 bases at J, with 14 bases in the middle. This CDR3 is built from 13 residues. Germline V gene data show CDR1 as MNHNY and CDR2 as SVGAGI (reference sequence). CDR3 residues: CASRNHLSDGYTF. In nucleotides, the CDR3 is TGTGCCAGCAGAAACCACCTTTCCGATGGCTACACCTTC.

V and J are TRBV7-6 and TRBJ2-5; D possibly corresponds to TRBD2 (5 bases). The V and J ends lost 5 bases and 7 bases respectively, with 11 bases between them. This CDR3 is 12 amino acids long. Looked up from germline, CDR1 is SGHVS and CDR2 is FNYEAQ. CDR3 in amino acids: CASSRTEGTQYF. The CDR3 DNA is TGTGCCAGCAGCCGGACCGAGGGGACCCAGTACTTC.

The rearrangement links TRBV7-9 to TRBJ2-1; D is undetermined. There are 12 residues in the CDR3. Trimming stripped 4 bases from V and 8 bases from J, with 9 bases between. Germline values: CDR1 SEHNR, CDR2 FQNEAQ (reference sequence). CDR3 nucleotide sequence: TGTGCCAGCAGCTCCGCCAGATATGAGCAGTTCTTC. This gives the protein CASSSARYEQFF.

The chain has TRBV18 and TRBJ1-5, with TRBD1 identical over 10 bases. V gave up 6 bases and J gave up 5 bases; unmatched junction bases: 4. The CDR3 has 14 residues. Germline values: CDR1 KGHSH, CDR2 LQKENI. CDR3 DNA: TGTGCCAGCTCCCTGACAGGGGGCGATCAGCCCCAGCATTTT. Encoded protein: CASSLTGGDQPQHF. Full variable domain (missing parts from reference TRBV18 and TRBJ1-5): NAGVMQNPRHLVRRRGQEARLRCSPMKGHSHVYWYRQLPEEGLKFMVYLQKENIIDESGMPKERFSAEFPKEGPSILRIQQVVRGDSAAYFCASSLTGGDQPQHFGDGTRLSIL.

This clone occurred a few times. This rearrangement joins TRBV27 to TRBJ1-1; D remains ambiguous. V was shortened by 6 bases and J by 6 bases, with 17 bases between the two germline ends. This CDR3 is built from 14 residues. Germline CDR1 is MNHEY and CDR2 is SMNVEV (reference sequence). CDR3 amino acids: CASRLGQASAEAFF. The CDR3 coding sequence is TGTGCCAGCAGGTTAGGGCAGGCGAGCGCTGAAGCTTTCTTT.

This clone was counted between two and nine times. V and J are TRBV7-9 and TRBJ1-1; no clear D gene. Germline CDR1 is SEHNR and CDR2 is FQNEAQ (reference sequence). The CDR3 contains 14 residues. Trimming shortened V by 5 bases and J by 4 bases, and 14 bases separated the two germline ends. CDR3 protein: CASSIIMVSTEAFF. The CDR3, as DNA: TGTGCCAGCAGCATCATAATGGTGAGCACTGAAGCTTTCTTT.